These 5 T cell receptor beta chains were sequenced from one sample in a study of cytomegalovirus exposure and HLA in healthy donors. Primers: 60 Vbeta forward and 13 Jbeta reverse. Libraries were prepared by immunoSEQ multiplex PCR; TCRdb keeps only in-frame clonotypes and omits some of them. The sample has approximately 120,000 clones, less than 90% seen once. The sample comprised PBMCs. These receptors were taken from a man between 18 and 29 years old in good health and CMV-seropositive.

This chain uses TRBV7-6 with TRBJ2-1; possible D gene TRBD2, 6 bases. This CDR3 has 16 amino acids. Germline V lookup: CDR1 SGHVS, CDR2 FNYEAQ. V was shortened by 0 bases and J by 5 bases, with 14 bases between the two germline ends. CDR3 DNA: TGTGCCAGCAGCTTAGCGTACGGGGGTGGAAACAATGAGCAGTTCTTC. It encodes CASSLAYGGGNNEQFF.

This clone was observed a single time. The genes are TRBV5-6 and TRBJ1-4; no definite D call. Germline loops: CDR1 SGHDT, CDR2 YYEEEE. CDR3 length: 15 residues. The V end lost 0 bases, the J end lost 5 bases, and 11 bases lay between the germline ends. The CDR3 nucleotides are TGTGCCAGCAGCTTGGATCGCGCGGGGAATGAAAAACTGTTTTTT. It codes for CASSLDRAGNEKLFF.

The chain recombines TRBV5-1 with TRBJ1-6, with 9 bases identical to TRBD1. With 0 bases clipped from V and 8 bases from J, the junction kept 3 bases outside the gene matches. Germline V gene data show CDR1 as SGHRS and CDR2 as YFSETQ. This CDR3 comprises 15 residues. CDR3 loop: CASSLETGGYSPLHF. The DNA for the CDR3 is TGCGCCAGCAGCTTGGAGACAGGGGGGTATTCACCCCTCCACTTT.

This clone was seen only a few times. In DNA, the CDR3 is TGTGCCAGCAGTGAAGAATCAGGGTTCAATCAGCCCCAGCATTTT. It encodes CASSEESGFNQPQHF. This chain links TRBV6-1 with TRBJ1-5, with D maybe TRBD1 (5 bases). The CDR3 runs to 15 residues. V shed 1 base and J shed 3 bases, with 10 bases lying between them. Looked up from germline, CDR1 is MNHNS and CDR2 is SASEGT.

The chain uses TRBV25-1 and TRBJ2-2; 7 bases agree with TRBD2. There are 16 residues in the CDR3. Looked up from germline, CDR1 is MGHDK and CDR2 is SYGVNS. The J segment lost 4 bases and the V segment lost 5 bases, leaving 10 bases of the junction unmatched. CDR3 in DNA: TGTGCCAGCAGTCCGGCGAGCGGGGTCCTCACCGGGGAGCTGTTTTTT. The encoded protein is CASSPASGVLTGELFF.